These T cell receptor beta chains were read from a single sample in a study of cytomegalovirus exposure and HLA in healthy donors. Profiled with immunoSEQ multiplex PCR; TCRdb holds only in-frame clones, not every one. The data show 150,000 to 200,000 clones, roughly 74% seen once. Input material: PBMCs. Source of these receptors: a woman under 40 in good health and CMV-seronegative. CDR3s include the opening cysteine and the closing phenylalanine or tryptophan. D genes are given only for firm matches. Rows give clone size only sometimes, using once, few, many, or a class for an expanded clone.

j_call	clone_size	d_call	v_call	cdr3_aa	cdr3_nt
TRBJ2-7	-	-	TRBV2	CASSDFRGRNSYEQYF	TGTGCCAGCAGTGATTTTCGCGGGCGGAACTCCTACGAGCAGTACTTC
TRBJ2-7	once	-	TRBV7-6	CASSPDGSDYEQYF	TGTGCCAGCAGCCCAGACGGGTCAGACTACGAGCAGTACTTC
TRBJ1-2	-	-	TRBV2	CASAKDSLYYGYAF	TGTGCCAGCGCCAAGGACAGCCTGTACTATGGCTACGCCTTC
TRBJ2-7	-	TRBD1	TRBV7-3	CASSLGGQGEEQYF	TGTGCCAGCAGCTTAGGGGGACAGGGTGAGGAGCAGTACTTC
TRBJ2-7	-	TRBD2	TRBV7-9	CASSSPGAGEVF	TGTGCCAGCAGTTCCCCCGGGGCGGGAGAAGTCTTC
TRBJ2-7	-	TRBD1	TRBV11-2	CASSARQGNDEQYF	TGTGCCAGCAGCGCGCGACAGGGGAACGACGAGCAGTACTTC
TRBJ2-7	-	-	TRBV5-4	CASSLDGRGAYTDERF	TGTGCCAGCAGCTTGGATGGCAGGGGCGCCTATACTGATGAGCGCTTC
TRBJ2-7	-	-	TRBV4-1	CASSQPYSAPYEQYF	TGCGCTAGCAGCCAACCATATTCCGCGCCCTACGAGCAGTACTTC
TRBJ2-1	-	TRBD1	TRBV7-9	CASSLLGDRNYNEQFF	TGTGCCAGCAGCTTACTCGGGGACAGGAATTACAATGAGCAGTTCTTC
TRBJ2-5	-	-	TRBV27	CASSLGGMGETQYF	TGTGCCAGCAGTTTAGGAGGGATGGGAGAGACCCAGTACTTC
TRBJ1-2	-	-	TRBV5-1	CASSSGGRYYGYTF	TGCGCCAGCAGCAGCGGGGGCAGATACTATGGCTACACCTTC
TRBJ2-1	-	TRBD2	TRBV7-3	CASSSNPILADNEQFF	TGTGCCAGCAGCTCGAACCCCATACTAGCGGACAATGAGCAGTTCTTC
TRBJ2-3	-	-	TRBV20-1	CSARIGSLLYF	TGCAGTGCTAGAATCGGGTCCCTTTTGTATTTT
TRBJ2-1	-	-	TRBV7-6	CASSLTPDYNEQFF	TGTGCCAGCAGCTTAACACCAGATTACAATGAGCAGTTCTTC
TRBJ1-1	-	TRBD1	TRBV5-4	CASSSRRGQGRDTEAFF	TGTGCCAGCAGCTCCCGAAGAGGACAGGGGCGAGACACTGAAGCTTTCTTT
TRBJ2-7	-	-	TRBV15	CATSRDYDSSYEQYF	TGTGCCACCAGCAGAGATTACGACAGCTCCTACGAGCAGTACTTC
TRBJ1-1	-	TRBD1	TRBV29-1	CSVHRGLTEAFF	TGCAGCGTGCACAGGGGCCTCACTGAAGCTTTCTTT
TRBJ1-2	-	TRBD1	TRBV27	CASSPTGTGLLGGTF	TGTGCCAGCAGTCCGACCGGGACAGGGTTGTTGGGCGGAACCTTC
TRBJ2-3	few	TRBD2	TRBV4-2	CASSQLTSGGGTDTQYF	TGTGCCAGCAGCCAACTAACTAGCGGGGGGGGCACAGATACGCAGTATTTT
TRBJ1-2	-	-	TRBV28	CASSPRQDRMNYGYTF	TGTGCCAGCAGTCCTCGACAGGACCGCATGAACTATGGCTACACCTTC
TRBJ1-4	-	-	TRBV4-1	CASSQVGRSMEGKLFF	TGCGCCAGCAGCCAAGTGGGTAGATCGATGGAGGGTAAACTGTTTTTT
TRBJ1-2	-	-	TRBV4-1	CASSQGLGRDGGGGYTF	TGCGCCAGCAGCCAAGGTTTAGGTAGGGACGGGGGTGGTGGCTACACCTTC
TRBJ2-1	-	-	TRBV6-4	CASSVLSGGAEQFF	TGTGCCAGCAGTGTATTGTCCGGCGGGGCTGAGCAGTTCTTC
TRBJ1-4	few	-	TRBV5-1	CASSFSATNEKLFF	TGCGCCAGCAGCTTTAGTGCAACTAATGAAAAACTGTTTTTT
TRBJ1-2	-	TRBD1	TRBV5-4	CASSSGTGFGYTF	TGTGCCAGCAGCTCCGGGACAGGGTTCGGCTACACCTTC
TRBJ1-1	few	-	TRBV4-1	CASSQPGQYTEAFF	TGCGCCAGCAGCCAACCTGGACAGTACACTGAAGCTTTCTTT
TRBJ2-7	-	-	TRBV4-1	CASSQASSRNYEQYF	TGCGCCAGCAGCCAAGCCTCTAGCAGGAACTACGAGCAGTACTTC
TRBJ1-6	-	-	TRBV5-1	CASRTGQDNSPLHF	TGCGCCAGCAGAACTGGACAAGATAATTCACCCCTCCACTTT
TRBJ2-5	-	TRBD2	TRBV9	CASSSGLAGVGETQYF	TGTGCCAGCAGCTCCGGACTAGCGGGAGTAGGGGAGACCCAGTACTTC
TRBJ2-2	-	-	TRBV7-7	CASSKSEGLDLFF	TGTGCCAGCAGTAAATCGGAGGGCCTAGATCTGTTTTTT
TRBJ1-2	-	TRBD1	TRBV18	CASSPLDRARGYTF	TGTGCCAGCTCACCCCTTGACAGGGCGCGGGGCTACACCTTC
TRBJ2-4	few	TRBD1	TRBV7-8	CASSYGTGANIQYF	TGTGCCAGCAGCTACGGGACAGGGGCGAACATTCAGTACTTC
TRBJ2-7	few	-	TRBV4-2	CASSPERGGEQYF	TGTGCCAGCAGCCCCGAAAGGGGCGGCGAGCAGTACTTC
TRBJ2-7	-	TRBD2	TRBV18	CASSPALAVSSYEQYF	TGTGCCAGCTCACCGGCCCTAGCGGTCAGCTCCTACGAGCAGTACTTC
TRBJ1-4	-	-	TRBV6-6	CASRSTSLGAGEKLFF	TGTGCCAGCAGATCCACTTCATTGGGAGCCGGAGAAAAACTGTTTTTT
TRBJ2-7	-	TRBD2	TRBV7-2	CASSLQQASGRAGEQYF	TGTGCCAGCAGCTTACAACAGGCTAGCGGGAGGGCAGGCGAGCAGTACTTC
TRBJ2-7	-	TRBD1	TRBV27	CASSGDRGTTYEQYF	TGTGCCAGCAGTGGGGACAGGGGTACTACCTACGAGCAGTACTTC
TRBJ2-5	-	TRBD2	TRBV7-2	CASSLMRTSGGREETQYF	TGTGCCAGCAGCTTAATGAGGACTAGCGGGGGGAGGGAAGAGACCCAGTACTTC
TRBJ2-7	-	TRBD2	TRBV5-1	CASSLGTSAYEQYF	TGCGCCAGCAGCCTTGGGACTAGCGCCTACGAGCAGTACTTC
TRBJ2-7	-	-	TRBV13	CASRQLGQAGAYEQYF	TGTGCCAGCAGGCAGTTAGGGCAGGCTGGGGCGTACGAGCAGTACTTC
TRBJ2-7	-	TRBD1	TRBV7-9	CASSSLAPGQAYEQYF	TGTGCCAGCAGCTCCTTGGCGCCGGGACAGGCCTACGAGCAGTACTTC
TRBJ2-1	-	-	TRBV5-1	CASSLVLSANYNEQFF	TGCGCCAGCAGCTTGGTTCTTAGCGCAAACTACAATGAGCAGTTCTTC